These 28 T cell receptor beta chains were all obtained from the same sample, sequenced in a study of cytomegalovirus exposure and HLA in healthy donors. The study ran its PCR with 60 Vbeta and 13 Jbeta primers. Generated by immunoSEQ multiplex PCR, the TCRdb table keeps only in-frame clones and is missing some. The repertoire includes 85,000 to 100,000 clones, roughly 69% of them detected once, and approximately 6% sits in the top ten. The sequenced material came from PBMCs. The receptors derive from a woman in her thirties in good health and CMV-seronegative.

J is TRBJ1-1 and V is TRBV7-3, with D maybe TRBD1 (5 bases). The CDR3 has 13 residues. Looked up from germline, CDR1 is SGHTA and CDR2 is FQGTGA. Deletions cut 2 bases from V and 8 bases from J, with 12 bases between. DNA for the CDR3: TGTGCCAGCAGCTTAGGGGCGGGGAGCGAAGCTTTCTTT. This translates into CASSLGAGSEAFF.

The chain combines TRBV18 with TRBJ1-2; 7 positions match TRBD1. The J segment lost 7 bases and the V segment lost 1 base, leaving 9 bases of the junction unmatched. The CDR3 spans 15 residues. The germline V gene encodes CDR1 KGHSH and CDR2 LQKENI. CDR3 amino acids: CASSPQGAGPGGYTF. In nucleotides, the CDR3 is TGTGCCAGCTCACCACAGGGGGCCGGGCCGGGTGGCTACACCTTC.

CDR3 protein: CASSSRQAGLYNEQFF. The CDR3, as DNA: TGTGCCAGCAGCTCTAGACAGGCGGGTTTGTACAATGAGCAGTTCTTC. The V call is TRBV7-8, the J call TRBJ2-1; D may be TRBD1 (6 bases). Trimming cost V 4 bases and J 4 bases, with 17 bases left between them. CDR3 length: 16 residues. Per the germline V gene, CDR1 is SGHVS and CDR2 is FQNEAQ.

This clone was detected once. The rearrangement joins TRBV27 to TRBJ1-5, with a weak D call TRBD1 (5 bases). V lost 8 bases and J 2 bases, leaving 13 bases between the germline ends. CDR3 length: 14 residues. Germline V gives CDR1 MNHEY, CDR2 SMNVEV (reference sequence). Here the CDR3 reads CASANGGGNQPQHF. CDR3 nucleotides: TGTGCCAGCGCCAACGGGGGGGGCAATCAGCCCCAGCATTTT.

The chain couples TRBV18 to TRBJ1-5; 8 bases are shared with TRBD1. The CDR3 is made up of 15 amino acids. Germline-derived CDR1 and CDR2 are KGHSH and LQKENI. The junction had 7 bases not matched to a gene; V was cut back by 3 bases and J by 6 bases. CDR3 region: CASSPGTGSGQPQHF. CDR3 DNA: TGTGCCAGCTCACCCGGGACAGGCTCAGGTCAGCCCCAGCATTTT. Filled out from reference TRBV18 and TRBJ1-5, the complete variable domain reads NAGVMQNPRHLVRRRGQEARLRCSPMKGHSHVYWYRQLPEEGLKFMVYLQKENIIDESGMPKERFSAEFPKEGPSILRIQQVVRGDSAAYFCASSPGTGSGQPQHFGDGTRLSIL.

A few counts support this clone. V gene TRBV11-3 combines with J gene TRBJ2-1; the D gene is possibly TRBD2 (6 bases). Per the germline V gene, CDR1 is SGHNT and CDR2 is YENEEA. There are 15 residues in the CDR3. V was pared by 5 bases and J by 5 bases, with 16 bases between. The CDR3 sequence: CASSPSWGEDNEQFF. In DNA form, the CDR3 reads TGTGCCAGCAGCCCATCTTGGGGGGAAGACAATGAGCAGTTCTTC.

The chain couples TRBV5-4 to TRBJ2-7; maybe TRBD2 (5 bases). Germline CDR1 SGHNT, CDR2 YYREEE (reference sequence). The CDR3 has 12 residues. V lost 3 bases, J lost 4 bases, and 8 bases lay in between. CDR3 amino acids: CASSSGGYEQYF. CDR3 sequence (DNA): TGTGCCAGCAGCTCTGGCGGGTACGAGCAGTACTTC.

The V and J genes are TRBV27 and TRBJ2-7, with D perhaps TRBD2 (5 bases). Germline-derived CDR1 and CDR2 are MNHEY and SMNVEV (reference sequence). The CDR3 contains 14 residues. V shed 7 bases and J shed 5 bases, with 18 bases lying between them. The CDR3 nucleotides read TGTGCCAGCATCATTTTCGGGGTTTTGAACGAGCAGTACTTC. Amino acids: CASIIFGVLNEQYF.

The chain joins TRBV7-2 to TRBJ2-5, with 10 nucleotides matching TRBD2. CDR1 and CDR2 from the germline V gene are SGHTA and FQGNSA. V was pared by 5 bases and J by 4 bases, with 7 bases of the junction left unmatched. This CDR3 has 15 amino acids. The CDR3 is CASSLPTSGTETQYF. The CDR3 DNA reads as TGTGCCAGCAGCCTCCCCACTAGCGGGACAGAGACCCAGTACTTC.

The chain links TRBV6-1 to TRBJ2-1, with D possibly TRBD2 on 7 matching bases. The V end was cut by 6 bases, the J end by 5 bases, with 17 bases between. Germline-derived CDR1 and CDR2 are MNHNS and SASEGT. CDR3 length: 15 amino acids. CDR3 amino acids: CASSPRRGGNNEQFF. CDR3 nucleotides: TGTGCCAGCAGCCCCCGGAGGGGGGGGAACAATGAGCAGTTCTTC.

This chain joins TRBV2 and TRBJ2-7, with 12 bases identical to TRBD2. CDR3 length equals 15 residues. V lost 6 bases to trimming and J lost 4 bases; unmatched junction nucleotides: 7. Looked up from germline, CDR1 is SNHLY and CDR2 is FYNNEI. For the CDR3, the DNA is TGTGCCAGCAGACCCCCGGGACTAGCGGGTTACGAGCAGTACTTC. Translation gives CASRPPGLAGYEQYF.

The V and J genes are TRBV27 and TRBJ1-4, with 8 positions matching TRBD1. The V segment lost 2 bases and the J segment 10 bases; nucleotides outside the gene matches: 9. CDR3 length equals 15 residues. Germline V gene sequence: CDR1 MNHEY, CDR2 SMNVEV (reference sequence). DNA of the CDR3: TGTGCCAGCAGTTTAAGGGCAACAGACAGGGGAAAACTGTTTTTT. Translating gives CASSLRATDRGKLFF.

This sequence joins TRBV7-9 and TRBJ2-6, with TRBD1 matching over 7 bases. The CDR3 loop spans 19 amino acids. V lost 1 base, J lost 0 bases, and 9 bases stayed unmatched. Germline lookup yields CDR1 SEHNR and CDR2 FQNEAQ (reference sequence). The DNA for the CDR3 is TGTGCCAGCAGCTTAGTAGGGGACAGCGCCTACTCTGGGGCCAACGTCCTGACTTTC. Protein sequence: CASSLVGDSAYSGANVLTF.

The rearrangement joins TRBV30 to TRBJ1-1; D gene ambiguous. V was trimmed by 0 bases and J by 2 bases, leaving 13 bases between them. Germline V gene sequence: CDR1 GTSNPN, CDR2 SVGIG (reference sequence). This CDR3 region has 15 residues. The CDR3 DNA reads TGTGCCTGGAGTGTACGAGGGATTGCTAACACTGAAGCTTTCTTT. Translation: CAWSVRGIANTEAFF.

J is TRBJ1-1 and V is TRBV12-5; D uncertain. Germline CDR1 reads LGHNT; CDR2 reads FRNRAP. Deletions cut 4 bases from V and 5 bases from J, with 11 bases between. This CDR3 is 13 amino acids long. The DNA of the CDR3 is TGTGCTAGTGGTTCCTATACGGGGACTGAAGCTTTCTTT. Encoded protein: CASGSYTGTEAFF.

This chain uses TRBV11-2 with TRBJ1-1; TRBD1 agrees at 7 bases. This CDR3 has 14 amino acids. The J segment lost 10 bases and the V segment lost 3 bases, leaving 11 bases of the junction unmatched. Germline CDR1 and CDR2: SGHAT and FQNNGV. CDR3 in amino acids: CASSFAGGGGVAFF. CDR3 sequence (DNA): TGTGCCAGCAGCTTTGCGGGAGGAGGGGGCGTAGCTTTCTTT.

The gene calls are TRBV10-3 and TRBJ1-4; TRBD1 matches at 9 bases. Germline V lookup: CDR1 ENHRY, CDR2 SYGVKD. V shed 3 bases, J shed 2 bases, and the junction held 7 bases outside the gene matches. The CDR3 extends over 17 amino acids. CDR3 DNA: TGTGCCATCAGTGATAGTACAGGGGGCAGGACTAATGAAAAACTGTTTTTT. Its protein product is CAISDSTGGRTNEKLFF.

The chain uses TRBV19 and TRBJ2-6, with TRBD1 as a possible D gene (5 bases). Germline V CDR1 and CDR2: LNHDA, SQIVND (reference sequence). This CDR3 region has 14 residues. V gave up 4 bases and J gave up 2 bases, with 6 bases separating them. CDR3 coding DNA: TGTGCCAGTAGTACAGGGACTGGGGCCAACGTCCTGACTTTC. Translating it yields CASSTGTGANVLTF.

The chain joins TRBV28 to TRBJ2-7; D gene unclear. Germline assignment: CDR1 MDHEN and CDR2 SYDVKM. The CDR3 has 11 residues. The V end lost 6 bases, the J end lost 4 bases, and 7 bases lay between the germline ends. As DNA, the CDR3 is TGTGCCAGCAGAACAAGATACGAGCAGTACTTC. The encoded protein is CASRTRYEQYF.

The chain employs TRBV30 and TRBJ2-1; D may be TRBD2 (5 bases). The CDR3 spans 15 residues. The germline CDR1 and CDR2 sequences are GTSNPN and SVGIG (reference sequence). V shed 2 bases and J shed 5 bases, with 16 bases lying between them. The CDR3 region has the DNA TGTGCCTGGAGTATTGGGCTAGCATTCGACAATGAGCAGTTCTTC. Residues: CAWSIGLAFDNEQFF.

In DNA, the CDR3 is TGTGCCAGCAGCTACGCGGACAGGGGGCGCAAACGCCAGCCCCAGCATTTT. This translates into CASSYADRGRKRQPQHF. The rearrangement links TRBV5-6 to TRBJ1-5; 11 bases are a match to TRBD1. CDR1 and CDR2 from the germline V gene are SGHDT and YYEEEE. The CDR3 has 17 amino acids. V dropped 3 bases and J dropped 7; count of bases not matched to a gene: 12.

V is TRBV4-1 and J is TRBJ2-6; possible D gene TRBD2, 5 bases. V was trimmed by 2 bases and J by 2 bases, leaving 10 bases between them. Germline values: CDR1 MGHRA, CDR2 YSYEKL. The CDR3 spans 16 residues. This CDR3 reads CASSQRSGAGANVLTF. CDR3 DNA: TGCGCCAGCAGCCAACGGAGCGGCGCTGGGGCCAACGTCCTGACTTTC.

The rearrangement links TRBV5-1 to TRBJ1-2; TRBD1 aligns across 11 bases. Germline trimming cut 2 bases from V and 8 bases from J; bases unmatched to any gene: 5. The CDR3 runs 14 residues. Germline CDR1 SGHRS, CDR2 YFSETQ. The DNA of the CDR3 is TGCGCCAGCAGCTTTGGACAGGGGGCTGGCGGCTACACCTTC. The encoded protein is CASSFGQGAGGYTF.

The genes are TRBV6-1 and TRBJ2-7, with TRBD1 matching over 9 bases. Trimming at V came to 8 bases and at J to 2 bases, leaving 1 base not matched to a gene. CDR3 length equals 12 residues. Germline V CDR1 and CDR2: MNHNS, SASEGT. The CDR3 region has the DNA TGTGCCAGCCGGGACAGGGCCTACGAGCAGTACTTC. The encoded protein is CASRDRAYEQYF.

This clone was seen a single time. The chain recombines TRBV6-1 with TRBJ2-7, with D perhaps matching TRBD2 (6 bases). V lost 3 bases, J lost 4 bases, and 10 bases lay in between. This CDR3 region has 13 residues. Germline V gives CDR1 MNHNS, CDR2 SASEGT. This CDR3 reads CASSDGLSYEQYF. For the CDR3, the DNA is TGTGCCAGCAGTGATGGACTATCATACGAGCAGTACTTC.

This chain uses TRBV7-8 with TRBJ1-1; D gene ambiguous. Germline V lookup: CDR1 SGHVS, CDR2 FQNEAQ. V dropped 1 base and J dropped 3 bases, with 6 bases sitting between them. The CDR3 extends over 13 amino acids. CDR3 coding DNA: TGTGCCAGCAGCTTAGGCGGGGACACTGAAGCTTTCTTT. It encodes CASSLGGDTEAFF. Complete variable domain (other parts from reference TRBV7-8 and TRBJ1-1): GAGVSQSPRYKVAKRGQDVALRCDPISGHVSLFWYQQALGQGPEFLTYFQNEAQLDKSGLPSDRFFAERPEGSVSTLKIQRTQQEDSAVYLCASSLGGDTEAFFGQGTRLTVV.

The chain employs TRBV7-2 and TRBJ2-5; 8 bases align to TRBD2. Germline-derived CDR1 and CDR2 are SGHTA and FQGNSA. J lost 4 bases, V lost 6 bases, and 4 bases had no gene match. The length of the CDR3 is 13 residues. The CDR3 DNA is TGTGCCAGCAGTGACGGGAGGGTAGAGACCCAGTACTTC. Protein product: CASSDGRVETQYF.

This clone was seen more than once but under ten times. This chain connects TRBV19 to TRBJ2-7, with D perhaps TRBD2 (6 bases). Germline loops: CDR1 LNHDA, CDR2 SQIVND (reference sequence). There are 17 residues in the CDR3. The V end lost 0 bases, the J end lost 2 bases, and 17 bases lay between the germline ends. The CDR3 region has the DNA TGTGCCAGTAGTATAGATCTATTCCCGGGCGGGACCTACGAGCAGTACTTC. As protein: CASSIDLFPGGTYEQYF.